This is a list of T cell receptor beta chains from one sample in a study of T cell repertoires in cytomegalovirus infection. TCRdb re-called the reads through MiXCR, storing one row per CDR3 protein. The sample includes nearly 550,000 distinct CDR3 sequences, 16% of them seen just once. Sequencing was carried out using CD8+ T cells from PBMCs. These receptors were obtained from a human donor in good health (CMV status not recorded). Some clones in this sample may be carry-over from other donors' samples. CDR3s include the opening cysteine and the closing phenylalanine or tryptophan. A D gene is named only where the DNA matches it firmly. The size field is filled for only some rows; it gives once, few, many or a size class.

clone size	V gene	J gene	D gene	CDR3 length	CDR3 DNA	CDR3 protein
many	TRBV6-2/TRBV6-3	TRBJ2-1	-	13	TGTGCCAGCTGCGGGGGCGGGGGTCATGAGCAGTTCTTC	CASCGGGGHEQFF
-	TRBV29-1	TRBJ1-2	TRBD1	11	TGCAGCGTGGGGGACAGGAGTGGCTACACCTTC	CSVGDRSGYTF
many	TRBV7-2	TRBJ1-1	-	13	TGTGCCGGAGGGCAGGGCCGGAACACTGAAGCTTTCTTT	CAGGQGRNTEAFF
-	TRBV5-6	TRBJ2-1	TRBD2	15	TGTGCCAGCAGCTTGGACCCTAGCGGGGGGGAACCGGAGTTCTTC	CASSLDPSGGEPEFF
few	TRBV10-3	TRBJ2-1	-	14	TGTGCCACCGAATCGCCAGGGCGCCACAATGAGCAGTTCTTC	CATESPGRHNEQFF
many	TRBV6-1	TRBJ1-4	-	16	TGTGCCAGCAGTCCTCGGAGGGGGGGGGCTAATGAAAAACTGTTTTTT	CASSPRRGGANEKLFF
few	TRBV5-1	TRBJ2-2	-	12	TGCGCCAGCAGCCCCGGGGCGGTGGAGCTGTTTTTT	CASSPGAVELFF
few	TRBV6-1	TRBJ2-3	-	15	TGTGCCATCCCTTTCGGGGGCCCGTCCACAGATACGCAGTATTTT	CAIPFGGPSTDTQYF
few	TRBV4-2	TRBJ2-1	-	16	TGTGCCAGCAGCCAACGTGACGGGGCCTCCTACAATGAGCAGTTCTTC	CASSQRDGASYNEQFF
-	TRBV5-6	TRBJ1-5	-	15	TGTGCCAGCAGCTTCGGGGGGCTAGGGAATCAGCCCCAGCATTTT	CASSFGGLGNQPQHF
many	TRBV4-1	TRBJ2-5	TRBD2	17	TGCGCCAGCAGCCAAGGACCGCCGGGACTAGCTCAAGCGACCCAGTACTTC	CASSQGPPGLAQATQYF
-	TRBV10-3	TRBJ1-5	-	15	TGTGCCATCAGTGAGCACATCGAGGGCAATCAGCCCCAGCATTTT	CAISEHIEGNQPQHF
-	TRBV29-1	TRBJ2-1	-	16	TGCAGCGTTGAGGGAGTGGCCAGCGGATCCTACAATGAGCAGTTCTTC	CSVEGVASGSYNEQFF
-	TRBV10-3	TRBJ2-3	-	13	TGTGCCATCAGTGCCCCAGGGGCAGATACGCAGTATTTT	CAISAPGADTQYF
many	TRBV7-9	TRBJ1-2	TRBD1	18	TGTGCCAGCAGCGATATAAAAGGGGACAGGACATCGATCTATGGCTACACCTTC	CASSDIKGDRTSIYGYTF
few	TRBV7-9	TRBJ1-1	-	11	TGTGCCAGCAGGGGACCCGCTGAAGCTTTCTTT	CASRGPAEAFF
many	TRBV12-3/TRBV12-4	TRBJ2-7	-	13	TGTGCCAGTTTACGCGGACTTGACAACGAGCAGTACTTC	CASLRGLDNEQYF
-	TRBV27	TRBJ2-7	TRBD1	14	TGTGCCAGCAGTCTCAGGGGGACCCTGTACGAGCAGTACTTC	CASSLRGTLYEQYF
many	TRBV7-9	TRBJ1-1	-	12	TGTGCCAAATACCAGGGGAGCACTGAAGCTTTCTTT	CAKYQGSTEAFF
-	TRBV7-8	TRBJ2-7	TRBD1	14	TGTGCCAGCAGCTACGGACAGGGACGGGCCGAGCAGTACTTC	CASSYGQGRAEQYF
many	TRBV27	TRBJ1-1	TRBD1	14	TGTGCCAGCACGACAGGGGGCTTGGACACTGAAGCTTTCTTT	CASTTGGLDTEAFF
many	TRBV12-3/TRBV12-4	TRBJ2-1	TRBD2	15	TGTGCCGTAAGTTCGGGGGGAAGCTCCTACAATGAGCAGTTCTTC	CAVSSGGSSYNEQFF
many	TRBV6-1	TRBJ1-5	-	14	TGTGCCAGCAGGTACCGGGATGGCAATCAGCCCCAGCATTTT	CASRYRDGNQPQHF
once	TRBV5-6	TRBJ2-7	-	12	TGTGCCAGCAGCTTGGGAGCGGTGGAGCGGGACTTC	CASSLGAVERDF
many	TRBV4-1	TRBJ1-6	-	16	TGCGCCAGCAGCCAAGATCCGGGATCCTATAATTCACCCCTCCACTTT	CASSQDPGSYNSPLHF
many	TRBV15	TRBJ2-7	TRBD1	14	TGTGCCACCAGCAGAGGGACAGGGACCTACGAGCAGTACTTC	CATSRGTGTYEQYF
-	TRBV7-3	TRBJ2-7	-	13	TGTGCCAGCAGCTTCAATCCCTCCTACGAGCATTACTTC	CASSFNPSYEHYF
many	TRBV12-5	TRBJ1-1	TRBD1	14	TGTGCTAGTGGCCTCGGACAGGGAATGGCTGAAGCTTTCTTT	CASGLGQGMAEAFF
-	TRBV3-1	TRBJ2-5	-	14	TGTGCCAGCAGCCAAGATCAGTTCCAAGAGACCCAGTACTTC	CASSQDQFQETQYF
many	TRBV6-5	TRBJ2-7	-	12	TGTGCCAGCAGTTACAATACAGGCTTCTTGTACTTC	CASSYNTGFLYF
few	TRBV2	TRBJ1-5	-	16	TGTGCCAGCAGTGAAGTCTATAGGAGAAGCAATCAGCCCCAGCATTTT	CASSEVYRRSNQPQHF
many	TRBV7-3	TRBJ2-1	-	12	TGTGCCAGCAGCTTTTCGGGGTATGAGCAGTTCTTC	CASSFSGYEQFF
many	TRBV20-1	TRBJ2-7	TRBD2	16	TGCAGTGCTAGCGACGGGCTAGCGGGAGACTCCTACGAGCAGTACTTC	CSASDGLAGDSYEQYF
-	TRBV5-6	TRBJ1-1	-	14	TGTGCCAGCAGCTTGGCGCGGGTTAGGACTGAAGCTTTCTTT	CASSLARVRTEAFF
-	TRBV15	TRBJ2-7	-	19	TGTGCCACCAGCTACCCTTCCAACCTTAGCCCGAGGGGCTCCTACGAGCAGTACTTC	CATSYPSNLSPRGSYEQYF
-	TRBV24-1	TRBJ1-5	-	14	TGTGCCACCAGTCCGGGAGAGAGGGATCAGCCCCAGCATTTT	CATSPGERDQPQHF
few	TRBV27	TRBJ2-3	-	17	TGTGCCAGCAGTTCAATCCCCCGACAGGACCTCACAGATACGCAGTATTTT	CASSSIPRQDLTDTQYF